What follows are 19 T cell receptor beta chains derived from one specimen sequenced in a study of CD8 T cells in ankylosing spondylitis. TCRdb independently ran MiXCR on the 5' RACE reads; one entry per CDR3 protein. In the table there are about 150,000 distinct CDR3 sequences, 6% to 8% of which are singletons. Sample: blood, either unsorted or a sorted T cell fraction (not recorded which). These receptors were collected from a female donor with ankylosing spondylitis or in good health (not recorded which).

The rearrangement links TRBV12-3 or TRBV12-4 to TRBJ2-5; weak D call: TRBD2 (6 bases). CDR3 length: 16 residues. V shed 0 bases and J shed 6 bases, with 17 bases lying between them. The CDR3 region is CASSLAPGRGTQTQYF. CDR3 nucleotide sequence: TGTGCCAGCAGTTTAGCCCCCGGACGGGGGACTCAGACCCAGTACTTC.

Many counts were recorded for this clonotype. V is TRBV2 and J is TRBJ1-3; 8 positions agree with TRBD1. The germline gives CDR1 SNHLY, CDR2 FYNNEI. V gave up 6 bases and J gave up 0 bases; unmatched junction bases: 4. The CDR3 loop spans 15 amino acids. CDR3 coding DNA: TGTGCCAGCAGGGCAGGGGGCATCTCTGGAAACACCATATATTTT. Protein sequence: CASRAGGISGNTIYF.

This clonotype was observed a few times. The chain couples TRBV19 to TRBJ2-6; D remains unclear. CDR3 size: 16 residues. Trimming pared 5 bases from V and 1 base from J, leaving 12 bases between. CDR1 and CDR2 (germline): LNHDA, SQIVND (reference sequence). The CDR3 is CASSSSLSSGANVLTF. CDR3 sequence (DNA): TGTGCCAGTAGTTCGTCCCTGTCTTCTGGGGCCAACGTCCTGACTTTC.

This clonotype was detected many times. CDR3 in DNA: TGCGCCAGCAGCTTGAGGACGGCCGACTATGGCTACACCTTC. It yields the protein CASSLRTADYGYTF. The chain couples TRBV5-1 to TRBJ1-2; no definite D call. Trimming shortened V by 1 base and J by 3 bases, and 10 bases separated the two germline ends. Germline CDR1 reads SGHRS; CDR2 reads YFSETQ. There are 14 residues in the CDR3.

This clonotype occurred many times. V and J are TRBV2 and TRBJ2-3, with D perhaps being TRBD1 or TRBD2 (7 bases each). CDR1 and CDR2 from the germline V gene are SNHLY and FYNNEI. V lost 3 bases, J lost 1 base, and 20 bases lay in between. This CDR3 contains 18 residues. DNA for the CDR3: TGTGCCAGCAGTGAGTCGTTTGCAGGGGGGGATGGCACAGATACGCAGTATTTT. The encoded protein is CASSESFAGGDGTDTQYF. The entire variable domain, with the rest obtained from reference TRBV2 and TRBJ2-3, is as follows: EPEVTQTPSHQVTQMGQEVILRCVPISNHLYFYWYRQILGQKVEFLVSFYNNEISEKSEIFDDQFSVERPDGSNFTLKIRSTKLEDSAMYFCASSESFAGGDGTDTQYFGPGTRLTVL.

At least ten counts were recorded for this clonotype. This sequence joins TRBV4-2 and TRBJ1-6; D ambiguous. This CDR3 is built from 17 residues. V was pared by 3 bases and J by 5 bases, with 17 bases between. Germline CDR1 LGHNA, CDR2 YNFKEQ. CDR3 loop: CASSHSRTDGDNSPLHF. The CDR3 DNA follows: TGTGCCAGCAGCCACTCTCGAACGGACGGAGATAATTCACCCCTCCACTTT.

V is TRBV7-2 and J is TRBJ2-1, with a tentative D call TRBD1 (6 bases). The CDR3 sequence is 15 residues long. The germline gives CDR1 SGHTA, CDR2 FQGNSA. Deletions cut 5 bases from V and 6 bases from J, with 17 bases between. The CDR3 reads CASSPPGQPPNEQFF. As DNA, the CDR3 is TGTGCCAGCAGCCCACCGGGACAACCGCCCAATGAGCAGTTCTTC.

This clonotype was observed at least ten times. This chain connects TRBV7-2 to TRBJ1-1; perhaps TRBD1 as D (6 bases). V lost 5 bases to trimming and J lost 4 bases, with 17 bases between them. The germline V gene encodes CDR1 SGHTA and CDR2 FQGNSA. The CDR3 totals 15 residues. Here the CDR3 DNA reads TGTGCCAGCAGCGAGCAGGGGTCGTACTCCACTGAAGCTTTCTTT. This translates into CASSEQGSYSTEAFF. The entire variable domain, with the rest obtained from reference TRBV7-2 and TRBJ1-1, is as follows: GAGVSQSPSNKVTEKGKDVELRCDPISGHTALYWYRQSLGQGLEFLIYFQGNSAPDKSGLPSDRFSAERTGGSVSTLTIQRTQQEDSAVYLCASSEQGSYSTEAFFGQGTRLTVV.

Many counts were recorded for this clonotype. The chain links TRBV4-1 to TRBJ1-2; D gene unclear. V was pared by 3 bases and J by 2 bases, with 25 bases between. The CDR3 length is 19 residues. Germline loops: CDR1 MGHRA, CDR2 YSYEKL. CDR3 sequence reads: CASSHPRGKEGLKNYGYTF. The DNA for the CDR3 is TGCGCCAGCAGCCACCCCCGAGGGAAAGAAGGTCTGAAGAACTATGGCTACACCTTC.

This clonotype was seen ten or more times. The CDR3 sequence: CSGSAFRGGNNEQFF. For the CDR3, the DNA is TGCAGCGGATCCGCCTTCCGGGGGGGAAACAATGAGCAGTTCTTC. This chain joins TRBV29-1 and TRBJ2-1; TRBD2 aligns across 8 bases. CDR1 and CDR2 (germline): SQVTM, ANQGSEA. This CDR3 region has 15 residues. The J segment lost 5 bases and the V segment lost 7 bases, leaving 13 bases of the junction unmatched.

There are many counts of this clonotype. The rearrangement uses TRBV7-9 and TRBJ1-6, with D possibly matching TRBD1 (6 bases). V was pared by 0 bases and J by 9 bases, with 9 bases between. CDR3 length equals 14 residues. From germline, CDR1 is SEHNR and CDR2 FQNEAQ (reference sequence). Here the CDR3 reads CASSLARGGSPLHF. CDR3 sequence (DNA): TGTGCCAGCAGCTTAGCCAGGGGAGGTTCACCCCTCCACTTT. Using reference TRBV7-9 and TRBJ1-6 for the parts outside the CDR3, the full variable domain is DTGVSQNPRHKITKRGQNVTFRCDPISEHNRLYWYRQTLGQGPEFLTYFQNEAQLEKSRLLSDRFSAERPKGSFSTLEIQRTEQGDSAMYLCASSLARGGSPLHFGNGTRLTVT.

This clonotype was picked up many times. V and J are TRBV6-2 or TRBV6-3 and TRBJ2-4; D is uncertain. Looked up from germline, CDR1 is MNHEY and CDR2 is SVGEGT. V was cut by 7 bases and J by 2 bases, with 12 bases left in between. This CDR3 spans 14 amino acids. The CDR3 here is CASTRDGTKNIQYF. CDR3 coding DNA: TGTGCCAGCACCAGAGACGGTACCAAAAACATTCAGTACTTC.

This clonotype was detected ten times or more. The V call is TRBV12-3 or TRBV12-4, the J call TRBJ1-2; D is ambiguous. The V end lost 1 base, the J end lost 5 bases, and 17 bases lay between the germline ends. CDR3 length: 16 amino acids. The CDR3 DNA reads as TGTGCCAGCAGTTTAGGAGCCGCCACCCTTGGGTATGGCTACACCTTC. Residues: CASSLGAATLGYGYTF.

The table lists this clonotype with many counts. The gene calls are TRBV20-1 and TRBJ2-6; no clear D gene. CDR1 and CDR2 (germline): DFQATT, SNEGSKA (reference sequence). CDR3 length equals 14 residues. V lost 1 base to trimming and J lost 4 bases, with 8 bases between them. DNA for the CDR3: TGCAGTGCTAGAGTGGGGTTGGGGGCCAACGTCCTGACTTTC. It specifies CSARVGLGANVLTF.

In its sample, this clonotype was seen many times. This sequence joins TRBV5-1 and TRBJ2-5, with D perhaps being TRBD1 or TRBD2 (5 bases each). The germline gives CDR1 SGHRS, CDR2 YFSETQ. There are 14 residues in the CDR3. The germline V and J ends were trimmed by 0 bases and 5 bases, with 11 bases remaining between them. The CDR3 DNA reads as TGCGCCAGCAGCTTGGCGGGGACCGCGGAGACCCAGTACTTC. Protein: CASSLAGTAETQYF. The whole variable domain, filled in from reference TRBV5-1 and TRBJ2-5, reads KAGVTQTPRYLIKTRGQQVTLSCSPISGHRSVSWYQQTPGQGLQFLFEYFSETQRNKGNFPGRFSGRQFSNSRSEMNVSTLELGDSALYLCASSLAGTAETQYFGPGTRLLVL.

This clonotype was observed at least ten times. The V call is TRBV6-6, the J call TRBJ1-1; D ambiguous. The CDR3 runs 12 residues. V was shortened by 2 bases and J by 5 bases, with 6 bases between the two germline ends. Looked up from germline, CDR1 is MNHNY and CDR2 is SVGAGI (reference sequence). The CDR3 DNA reads TGTGCCAGCAGTTACGTGGCAACTGAAGCTTTCTTT. Translating gives CASSYVATEAFF.

This clonotype was seen many times. The rearrangement links TRBV15 to TRBJ2-1; 8 nucleotides line up with TRBD1. The CDR3 is made up of 15 amino acids. Germline CDR1 LNHNV, CDR2 YYDKDF (reference sequence). Trimming at V came to 5 bases and at J to 5 bases, leaving 8 bases not matched to a gene. Here the CDR3 DNA reads TGTGCCACCAGCCTCGGACAGGGAGTTGACAATGAGCAGTTCTTC. Protein: CATSLGQGVDNEQFF.

The V gene is TRBV6-4, the J gene TRBJ2-1, with a possible D match to TRBD1 (5 bases). With 1 base removed from V and 0 bases from J, the gap between germline ends came to 16 bases. The CDR3 has 18 amino acids. In germline, CDR1 is MRHNA, CDR2 SNTAGT. CDR3 nucleotide sequence: TGTGCCAGCAGTGACTTTCTTACCTTAGGGGACTCCTACAATGAGCAGTTCTTC. Encoded protein: CASSDFLTLGDSYNEQFF.

A word on this clonotype: A much larger clone differs from this one at a single base, so this may be a read error. This chain connects TRBV12-3 or TRBV12-4 to TRBJ2-5; TRBD2 agrees at 7 bases. V shed 4 bases, J shed 8 bases, and the junction held 13 bases outside the gene matches. The CDR3 consists of 15 residues. CDR3 protein: CASSSPRGEFGTQYF. The CDR3 coding sequence is TGTGCCAGCAGTTCCCCCCGGGGGGAGTTTGGCACCCAGTACTTC.